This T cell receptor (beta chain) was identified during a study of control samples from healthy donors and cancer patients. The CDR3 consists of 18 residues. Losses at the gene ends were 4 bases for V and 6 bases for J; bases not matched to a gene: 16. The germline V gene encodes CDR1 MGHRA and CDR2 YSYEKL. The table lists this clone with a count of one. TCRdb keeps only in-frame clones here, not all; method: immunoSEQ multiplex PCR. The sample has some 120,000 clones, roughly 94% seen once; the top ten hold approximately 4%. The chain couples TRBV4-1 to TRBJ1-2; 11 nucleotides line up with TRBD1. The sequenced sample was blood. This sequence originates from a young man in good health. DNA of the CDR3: TGCGCCAGCAGCCGTCTCACCCGGCGGACAGGGGGCCAGCATGGCTACACCTTC. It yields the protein CASSRLTRRTGGQHGYTF.